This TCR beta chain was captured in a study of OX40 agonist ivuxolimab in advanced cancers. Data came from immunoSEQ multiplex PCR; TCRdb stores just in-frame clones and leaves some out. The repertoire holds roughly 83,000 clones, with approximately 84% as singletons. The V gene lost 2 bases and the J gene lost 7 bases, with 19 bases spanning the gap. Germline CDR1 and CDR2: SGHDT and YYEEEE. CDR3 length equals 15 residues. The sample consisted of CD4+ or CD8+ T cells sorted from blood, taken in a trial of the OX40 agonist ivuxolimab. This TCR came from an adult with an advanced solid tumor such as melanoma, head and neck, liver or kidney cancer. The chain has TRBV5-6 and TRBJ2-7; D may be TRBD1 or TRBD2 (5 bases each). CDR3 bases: TGTGCCAGCAGCTTAGGGACCCGGGTTACTACGGAGCAGTACTTC. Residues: CASSLGTRVTTEQYF.